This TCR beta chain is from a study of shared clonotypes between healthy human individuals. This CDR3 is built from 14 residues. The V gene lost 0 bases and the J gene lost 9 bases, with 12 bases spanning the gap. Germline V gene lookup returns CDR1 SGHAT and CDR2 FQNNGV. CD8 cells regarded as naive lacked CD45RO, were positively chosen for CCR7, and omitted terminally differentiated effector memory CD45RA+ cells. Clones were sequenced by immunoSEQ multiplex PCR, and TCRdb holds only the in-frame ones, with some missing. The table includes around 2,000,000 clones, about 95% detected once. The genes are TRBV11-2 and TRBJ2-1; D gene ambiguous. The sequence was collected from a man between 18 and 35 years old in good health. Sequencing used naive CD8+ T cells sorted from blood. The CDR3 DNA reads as TGTGCCAGCAGCTTAGATCGAGGAGACGGTGAGCAGTTCTTC. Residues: CASSLDRGDGEQFF.